This T cell receptor beta chain comes out of a study of blood T cell repertoires in COVID-19. Background on the study: Samples came from the United States, Italy and Spain, spanning acute and convalescent COVID-19. PBMCs, B-cell-depleted T cells, or T cells were the source of the cDNA or gDNA that made up the material.

Per the original methods: Counts of nucleated cells, estimated from reference gene primer amplification, were obtained. The protocol was immunoSEQ multiplex PCR, while the TCRdb copy is restricted to in-frame clones and leaves out a portion. The V and J calls and clone size were taken over from that table, and D and trimming were inferred from the DNA. The data contain 65,000 to 90,000 clones, approximately 88% of them singletons. The CDR3 is 16 residues long. Trimming removed 2 bases from V and 8 bases from J; junction bases left unmatched: 11. The germline CDR1 and CDR2 sequences are MNHEY and SVGAGI.

What was sequenced was peripheral blood. The TCR sequence derives from a man older than 75 with active or convalescent COVID-19. V usage is TRBV6-5 and J usage is TRBJ1-2, with TRBD1 identical over 10 bases. In nucleotides, the CDR3 is TGTGCCAGCAGTTACATGGGGACAGGGGATTTGGGGGGCTACACCTTC. Encoded protein: CASSYMGTGDLGGYTF.